This TCR beta chain was recorded in a study of blood T cell repertoires in COVID-19 (TCRdb year 2020). At the level of the whole study: Collaborator samples came from the United States, Italy and Spain and covered acute and convalescent phases of COVID-19. The material from the prospective study consisted of cDNA or gDNA derived from T cells, B-cell-depleted T cells, or PBMCs. The dataset comprised deeply sampled blood TCRbeta repertoires from subjects exposed to, actively infected with, or recovered from COVID-19. A freely available public database, intended as a resource for researchers studying the immune response to SARS-CoV-2, is where the repertoires were released. The samples were drawn from the first 160 participants of the ongoing ImmuneRACE study and from 950 to 1,500 subjects provided by 6 global collaborators. Nearly every sample came with metadata listing a de-identified subject ID, COVID-19 status, age in years and sex. HLA class I and class II types, where available, came from metadata supplied by the sample provider rather than from assay-based typing. Study-wide findings and limitations: The quantity of clinical and demographic metadata differed by source and by participant and was supplied without curation.

To note about this clone: The antigen this receptor binds is unknown. The record has no base qualities; no much larger clone is one base away.

CDR1 and CDR2, per the germline V gene, are MDHEN and SYDVKM. CDR3 length: 11 amino acids, cysteine to phenylalanine. The entry retains the CDR3 DNA only, 33 bases that are in frame from base 1. The junction shows trimming of 8 bases on V and 4 bases on J, plus 6 bases between the germline ends. The collaborating institutions used their own protocols to collect whole blood in K2EDTA tubes. For TCRbeta analysis, collaborators shipped samples in one of three forms: frozen whole blood, isolated PBMCs, or DNA extracted from either of those sample types. TCRbeta CDR3 regions were amplified from genomic DNA using the immunoSEQ Assay, a bias-controlled multiplex PCR. The original methods were these. Nucleated cell counts per sample were estimated from amplification of reference gene primers within the assay. Sequence reads were collapsed and filtered to measure the absolute abundance of every unique TCRbeta CDR3 rearrangement. Productive Simpson clonality was computed per sample as the square root of Simpson's diversity index over productive rearrangements. TCRdb's version of the immuneACCESS table is confined to in-frame rearrangements and falls short of the full clone set. An unresolved V gene accounts for under half of the shortfall where checked; the remainder is of unknown origin. V and J calls and clone size are as listed in that table; D and trimming were resolved from the DNA. The sample table records 140,000 or so clones; around 87% of these occur just once. More than 6.5% of the sample rests with the top ten.

The sample taken for sequencing was peripheral blood. This sequence was found in a woman aged 45-65 years with active or convalescent COVID-19. The V and J segments used are TRBV28 and TRBJ2-1; no confident D gene assignment can be made. The CDR3 is CASGGYNEQFF. The sequenced DNA is TGTGCCAGCGGCGGATACAATGAGCAGTTCTTC. The variable domain in full, with residues beyond the CDR3 obtained from the reference TRBV28 and TRBJ2-1 genes, is DVKVTQSSRYLVKRTGEKVFLECVQDMDHENMFWYRQDPGLGLRLIYFSYDVKMKEKGDIPEGYSVSREKKERFSLILESASTNQTSMYLCASGGYNEQFFGPGTRLTVL.